The clone carrying this T cell receptor beta chain showed up just a few times. Its target is not known. This specimen belongs to a study of T-cell memory formation after mild COVID-19. Study overall: Among the donors, TCR clusters were largely specific to each donor.

TCRdb reanalysed the 5' RACE reads using MiXCR and keeps one entry per CDR3 protein. Here the sample spans roughly 52,000 distinct CDR3 sequences, around 7.2% being singletons. Germline assignment: CDR1 SNHLY and CDR2 FYNNEI. The CDR3 is 12 amino acids. V was cut by 9 bases and J by 5 bases, with 14 bases left in between. Regarding the study as a whole: Mainly in CM and EM were contracting CD4+ clones; CD8+ were in EMRA.

This receptor was obtained from a man younger than 30 who had mild COVID-19 (a few samples of this study predate the infection). Cell type and time point are not known. The rearrangement uses TRBV2 and TRBJ2-7, with D perhaps being TRBD1 or TRBD2 (6 bases each). The sequenced sample was PBMCs or a T cell subset sorted from them (not recorded which). DNA for the CDR3: TGTGCCAGTTTAGGGGGGTACGACGAGCAGTACTTC. This gives the protein CASLGGYDEQYF.